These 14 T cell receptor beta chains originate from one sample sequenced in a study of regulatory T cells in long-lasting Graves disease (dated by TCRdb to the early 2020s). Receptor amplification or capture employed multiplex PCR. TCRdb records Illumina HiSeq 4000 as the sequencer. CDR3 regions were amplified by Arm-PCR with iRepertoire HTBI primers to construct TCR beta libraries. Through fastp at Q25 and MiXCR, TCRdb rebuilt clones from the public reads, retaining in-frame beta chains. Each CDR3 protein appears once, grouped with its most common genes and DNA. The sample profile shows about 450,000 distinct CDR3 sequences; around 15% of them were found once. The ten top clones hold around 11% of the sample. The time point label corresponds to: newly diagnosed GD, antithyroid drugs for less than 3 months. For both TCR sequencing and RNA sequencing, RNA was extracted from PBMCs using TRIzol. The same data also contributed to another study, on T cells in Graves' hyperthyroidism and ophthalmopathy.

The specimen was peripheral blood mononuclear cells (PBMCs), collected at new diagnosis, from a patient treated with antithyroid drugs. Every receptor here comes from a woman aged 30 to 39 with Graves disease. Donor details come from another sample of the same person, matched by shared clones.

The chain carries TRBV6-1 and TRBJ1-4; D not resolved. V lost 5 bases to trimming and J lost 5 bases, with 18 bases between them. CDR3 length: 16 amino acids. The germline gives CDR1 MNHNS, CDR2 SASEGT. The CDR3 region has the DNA TGTGCCAGCAGTAGCCTTGAAGGAAAGGGAAATGAAAAACTGTTTTTT. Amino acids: CASSSLEGKGNEKLFF.

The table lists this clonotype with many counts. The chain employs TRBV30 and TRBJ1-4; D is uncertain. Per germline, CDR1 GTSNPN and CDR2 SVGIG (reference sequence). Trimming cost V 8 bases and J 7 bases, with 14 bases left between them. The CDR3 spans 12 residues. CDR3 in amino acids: CAQREVGEKLFF. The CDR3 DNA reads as TGTGCCCAACGCGAAGTGGGTGAAAAACTGTTTTTT.

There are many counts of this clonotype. In DNA, the CDR3 is TGCAGCGCCTGGGATGCGACGCACACAGATACGCAGTATTTT. Its protein product is CSAWDATHTDTQYF. The chain has TRBV29-1 and TRBJ2-3; no firm D call. Germline assignment: CDR1 SQVTM and CDR2 ANQGSEA. V was pared by 7 bases and J by 2 bases, with 16 bases between. The CDR3 covers 14 residues.

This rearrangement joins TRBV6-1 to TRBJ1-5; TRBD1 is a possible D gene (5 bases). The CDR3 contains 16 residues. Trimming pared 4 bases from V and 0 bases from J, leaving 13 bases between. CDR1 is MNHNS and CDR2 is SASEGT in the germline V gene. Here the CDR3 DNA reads TGTGCCAGCAGTGCCCGGGGGTCGGGTAGCAATCAGCCCCAGCATTTT. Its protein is CASSARGSGSNQPQHF.

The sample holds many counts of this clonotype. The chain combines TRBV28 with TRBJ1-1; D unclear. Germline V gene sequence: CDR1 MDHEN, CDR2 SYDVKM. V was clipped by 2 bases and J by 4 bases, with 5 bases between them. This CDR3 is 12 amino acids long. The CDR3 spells CASSLQSTEAFF. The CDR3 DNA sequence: TGTGCCAGCAGTTTACAGAGCACTGAAGCTTTCTTT.

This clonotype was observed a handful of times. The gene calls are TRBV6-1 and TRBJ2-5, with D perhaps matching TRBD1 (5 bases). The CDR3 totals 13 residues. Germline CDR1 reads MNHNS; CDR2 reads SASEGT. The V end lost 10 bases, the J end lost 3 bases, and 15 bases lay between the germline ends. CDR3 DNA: TGTGCCATTGGGGCAGGGCCCAAAGAGACCCAGTACTTC. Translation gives CAIGAGPKETQYF.

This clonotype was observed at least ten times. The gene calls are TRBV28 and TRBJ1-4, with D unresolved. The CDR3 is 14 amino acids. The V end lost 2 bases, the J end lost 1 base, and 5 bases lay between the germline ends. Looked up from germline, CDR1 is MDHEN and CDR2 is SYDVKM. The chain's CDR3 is CASSLEGTNEKLFF. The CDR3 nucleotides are TGTGCCAGCAGTTTAGAGGGAACTAATGAAAAACTGTTTTTT.

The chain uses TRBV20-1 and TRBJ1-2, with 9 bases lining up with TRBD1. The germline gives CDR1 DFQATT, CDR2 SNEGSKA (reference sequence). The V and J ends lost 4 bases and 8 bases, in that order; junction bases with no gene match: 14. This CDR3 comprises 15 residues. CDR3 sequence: CSANNPGQGPWGYTF. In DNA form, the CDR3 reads TGCAGTGCTAACAATCCGGGACAGGGCCCATGGGGCTACACCTTC.

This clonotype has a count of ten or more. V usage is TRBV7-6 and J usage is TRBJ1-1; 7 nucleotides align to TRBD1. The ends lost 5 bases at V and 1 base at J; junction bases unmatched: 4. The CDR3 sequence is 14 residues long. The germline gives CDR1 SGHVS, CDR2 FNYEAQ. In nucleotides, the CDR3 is TGTGCCAGCAGCCCGGGGACAGAGAACACTGAAGCTTTCTTT. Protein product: CASSPGTENTEAFF.

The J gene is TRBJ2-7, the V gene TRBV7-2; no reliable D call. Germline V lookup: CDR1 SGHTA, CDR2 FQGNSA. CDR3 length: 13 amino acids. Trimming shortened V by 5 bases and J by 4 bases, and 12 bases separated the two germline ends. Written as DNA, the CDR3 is TGTGCCAGCAGCCGGCTGCTTAAGTACGAGCAGTACTTC. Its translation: CASSRLLKYEQYF.

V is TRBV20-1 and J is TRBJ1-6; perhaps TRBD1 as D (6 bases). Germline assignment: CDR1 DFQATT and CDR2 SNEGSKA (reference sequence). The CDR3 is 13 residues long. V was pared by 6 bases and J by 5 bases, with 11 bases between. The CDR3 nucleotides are TGCAGTGCGGACAGAAAAGATAATTCACCCCTCCACTTT. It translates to CSADRKDNSPLHF.

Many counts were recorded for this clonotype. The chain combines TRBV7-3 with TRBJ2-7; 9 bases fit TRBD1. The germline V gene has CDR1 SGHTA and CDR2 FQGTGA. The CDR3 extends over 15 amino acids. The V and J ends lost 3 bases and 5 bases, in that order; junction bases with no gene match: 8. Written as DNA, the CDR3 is TGTGCCAGCAGCTTCTCCGGGACAGGGAAAGACGAGCAGTACTTC. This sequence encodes CASSFSGTGKDEQYF.

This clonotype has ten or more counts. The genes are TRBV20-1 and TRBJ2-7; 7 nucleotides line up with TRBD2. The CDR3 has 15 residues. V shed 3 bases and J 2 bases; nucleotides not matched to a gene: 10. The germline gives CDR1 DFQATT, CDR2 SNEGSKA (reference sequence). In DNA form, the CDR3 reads TGCAGTGCTAGCGGGGGGACTCCGGGGACCTACGAGCAGTACTTC. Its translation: CSASGGTPGTYEQYF.

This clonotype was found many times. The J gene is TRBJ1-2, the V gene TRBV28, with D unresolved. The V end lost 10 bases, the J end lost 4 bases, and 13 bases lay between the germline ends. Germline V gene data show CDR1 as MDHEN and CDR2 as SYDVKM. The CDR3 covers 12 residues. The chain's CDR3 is CATAYLGYGYTF. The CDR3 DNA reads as TGTGCCACCGCTTATTTGGGCTATGGCTACACCTTC.